This T cell receptor (beta chain) stems from a study of cytomegalovirus exposure and HLA in healthy donors. Trimming cost V 5 bases and J 7 bases; bases outside gene matches: 11. CDR3 size: 15 residues. Per the germline V gene, CDR1 is MNHNS and CDR2 is SASEGT. The study ran its PCR with 60 Vbeta and 13 Jbeta primers. Libraries were prepared by immunoSEQ multiplex PCR; TCRdb keeps only in-frame clonotypes and omits some of them. In the table there are approximately 220,000 clones, 75% to 90% of which are singletons. This receptor was taken from a boy between 2 and 10 years old in good health and CMV-seronegative. Sequenced material: PBMCs. The genes are TRBV6-1 and TRBJ1-2; TRBD1 matches 9 bases. The CDR3 loop reads CASSSLPGTGFGYTF. DNA of the CDR3: TGTGCCAGCAGTTCCCTCCCCGGGACAGGGTTTGGCTACACCTTC.